This entry is about one T cell receptor beta chain. Antigen unknown. Trimming took 1 base from V and 4 from J, leaving 14 bases between them. The CDR3 is made up of 15 amino acids. CDR1 and CDR2 (germline): SGHAT, FQNNGV. Libraries were prepared by immunoSEQ multiplex PCR; TCRdb keeps only in-frame clonotypes and omits some of them. The repertoire holds tens of thousands of clones, with 92% as singletons. These data originate in a study of graft-versus-host responses after intestinal transplantation. Across the whole study: Transplant recipients had multivisceral, liver-intestinal, or isolated intestinal grafts. After anti-thymocyte globulin induction, recipients took tacrolimus and steroids for three to four years.

Study results and limitations: The recipient marrow held GvH clones, and some of them showed up first in ileum or blood. Within the allografts of patients who had graft-donor T cell macrochimerism, graft-versus-host to host-versus-graft clonal ratios were high.

This TCR was sampled from a human donor who was the organ donor for an intestinal transplant. The sequencing used unstimulated CD4+ T cells sorted from spleen or lymph node cells, collected before transplant. The chain carries TRBV11-2 and TRBJ2-7; either TRBD1 or TRBD2 may supply D (6 bases each). The CDR3 DNA reads TGTGCCAGCAGCTTAGCGGGGGCACTGGGGTACGAGCAGTACTTC. It encodes CASSLAGALGYEQYF.